This T cell receptor (beta chain) is from a study of blood T cell repertoires in COVID-19. Background on the study: The study drew acute and convalescent COVID-19 samples from the United States, Italy and Spain. From T cells, B-cell-depleted T cells, or PBMCs came the material, which was cDNA or gDNA.

Data came from immunoSEQ multiplex PCR; TCRdb stores just in-frame clones and leaves some out. This sample has about 250,000 clones, with 85% found just once. Germline-derived CDR1 and CDR2 are WSHSY and SAAADI. V shed 2 bases and J 3 bases; nucleotides not matched to a gene: 2. The CDR3 contains 14 residues. This TCR derives from a man in his fifties or sixties with active or convalescent COVID-19. Material for sequencing was peripheral blood. This chain links TRBV10-2 with TRBJ2-3; TRBD2 matches 7 bases. The DNA of the CDR3 is TGCGCCAGCAGTGAGGCGGGAGCAACAGATACGCAGTATTTT. Protein sequence: CASSEAGATDTQYF.